The 22 T cell receptor beta chains below were found in one sample sequenced in a study of blood T cell repertoires in COVID-19 (TCRdb year 2020). Libraries were built with the immunoSEQ multiplex PCR assay. Sourced from immuneACCESS, this table was stored by TCRdb with only in-frame sequences that have V and J called. A share of the clones is absent; for the studies checked, an unresolved V gene accounts for under half, and the remainder has no known explanation. This sample comprises 95,000 to 100,000 clones, around 90% of them detected only once. Together, the top ten hold 3.5% to 5% of the sample. The sequencing input was peripheral blood. These receptors were obtained from a human donor with COVID-19, enrolled during active disease. The donor label of this sample is uncertain.

The chain combines TRBV6-5 with TRBJ1-6; 7 nucleotides line up with TRBD1. The germline V gene has CDR1 MNHEY and CDR2 SVGAGI. CDR3 size: 13 residues. Trimming cost V 8 bases and J 7 bases; bases outside gene matches: 5. The CDR3 coding sequence is TGTGCCAGCGCGGACAGGCAAAATTCACCCCTCCACTTT. Translation: CASADRQNSPLHF.

This chain uses TRBV9 with TRBJ2-1, with 12 bases fitting TRBD2. Germline CDR1 SGDLS, CDR2 YYNGEE. With V trimmed by 4 bases and J by 3 bases, 11 bases remained unmatched. The CDR3 has 18 residues. This CDR3 is CASSYMTSGSPDYNEQFF. CDR3 bases: TGTGCCAGCAGCTACATGACTAGCGGGAGCCCCGACTACAATGAGCAGTTCTTC. Supplemented by reference TRBV9 and TRBJ2-1, the full variable domain reads DSGVTQTPKHLITATGQRVTLRCSPRSGDLSVYWYQQSLDQGLQFLIQYYNGEERAKGNILERFSAQQFPDLHSELNLSSLELGDSALYFCASSYMTSGSPDYNEQFFGPGTRLTVL.

The chain links TRBV9 to TRBJ2-7; 11 bases agree with TRBD1. The J segment lost 7 bases and the V segment lost 0 bases, leaving 9 bases of the junction unmatched. This CDR3 region has 16 residues. Germline loops: CDR1 SGDLS, CDR2 YYNGEE. The CDR3 DNA reads as TGTGCCAGCAGCGTAGGTGGCGGACAGGGGGCGGGTGAGCAGTACTTC. It encodes CASSVGGGQGAGEQYF.

The chain has TRBV18 and TRBJ1-6; D remains ambiguous. Trimming removed 2 bases at V and 5 bases at J, with 16 bases between. The CDR3 totals 17 residues. The V gene's germline CDR1 is KGHSH and CDR2 LQKENI. The CDR3 nucleotides read TGTGCCAGCTCACCAGGAGTCGGACTCCTTAATAATTCACCCCTCCACTTT. Residues: CASSPGVGLLNNSPLHF. The full variable domain, completed using reference TRBV18 and TRBJ1-6, is NAGVMQNPRHLVRRRGQEARLRCSPMKGHSHVYWYRQLPEEGLKFMVYLQKENIIDESGMPKERFSAEFPKEGPSILRIQQVVRGDSAAYFCASSPGVGLLNNSPLHFGNGTRLTVT.

The CDR3 loop is CSVGQDEQFF. CDR3 nucleotide sequence: TGCAGCGTGGGGCAGGATGAGCAGTTCTTC. The V call is TRBV29-1, the J call TRBJ2-1; D is perhaps TRBD1 (5 bases). V shed 6 bases and J shed 8 bases, with 8 bases lying between them. The CDR3 extends over 10 amino acids. The V gene's germline CDR1 is SQVTM and CDR2 ANQGSEA.

The rearrangement links TRBV19 to TRBJ2-1, with D possibly matching TRBD2 (6 bases). V lost 7 bases to trimming and J lost 7 bases, with 20 bases between them. Germline lookup yields CDR1 LNHDA and CDR2 SQIVND (reference sequence). The CDR3 contains 15 residues. The DNA of the CDR3 is TGTGCCAGTACCACCCCAACGGGGGAGAAGAATGAGCAGTTCTTC. As protein: CASTTPTGEKNEQFF.

This clone was found a few times. In DNA, the CDR3 is TGTGCCAGCAGCTCCTATTCGGGTTCACCCCTCCACTTT. Translating it yields CASSSYSGSPLHF. The rearrangement joins TRBV7-3 to TRBJ1-6; no firm D call. Germline loops: CDR1 SGHTA, CDR2 FQGTGA. V shed 4 bases and J shed 9 bases, with 10 bases lying between them. This CDR3 contains 13 residues.

This chain joins TRBV10-3 and TRBJ1-5, with 8 nucleotides matching TRBD1. The CDR3 is 16 residues long. Germline V CDR1 and CDR2: ENHRY, SYGVKD. The V segment lost 7 bases and the J segment 0 bases; nucleotides outside the gene matches: 8. The CDR3 sequence is CAINGTGGYSNQPQHF. The CDR3 coding sequence is TGTGCCATCAACGGGACAGGAGGGTATAGCAATCAGCCCCAGCATTTT.

The chain links TRBV2 to TRBJ2-3, with D perhaps matching TRBD2 (6 bases). Germline-derived CDR1 and CDR2 are SNHLY and FYNNEI. Trimming took off 11 bases at V and 2 bases at J, with 17 bases between the two ends. The CDR3 covers 14 residues. The CDR3 here is CASARGLPTDTQYF. DNA of the CDR3: TGTGCCTCAGCACGGGGACTGCCCACAGATACGCAGTATTTT.

This chain connects TRBV9 to TRBJ1-1; 10 positions match TRBD1. Trimming cost V 0 bases and J 6 bases; bases outside gene matches: 5. Per the germline V gene, CDR1 is SGDLS and CDR2 is YYNGEE. The CDR3 consists of 15 residues. The CDR3 DNA follows: TGTGCCAGCAGCGTAGGGGTGGGGACAGGGGCTGAAGCTTTCTTT. Encoded protein: CASSVGVGTGAEAFF.

This clone occurred many times. This chain uses TRBV12-5 with TRBJ1-5, with 7 bases aligning to TRBD1. Per the germline V gene, CDR1 is LGHNT and CDR2 is FRNRAP. Trimming took 2 bases from V and 1 from J; bases not matched to a gene: 5. CDR3 length: 16 residues. This CDR3 is CASGLTTGRSNQPQHF. In DNA form, the CDR3 reads TGTGCTAGTGGTTTGACGACAGGGAGAAGCAATCAGCCCCAGCATTTT.

The chain is built from TRBV7-9 and TRBJ1-6; TRBD1 matches 9 bases. The CDR3 length is 16 residues. V gave up 3 bases and J gave up 6 bases; unmatched junction bases: 6. Germline CDR1 is SEHNR and CDR2 is FQNEAQ (reference sequence). The CDR3 here is CASSFFLGQGNSPLHF. The CDR3 coding sequence is TGTGCCAGCAGCTTTTTCTTGGGACAGGGTAATTCACCCCTCCACTTT. The entire variable domain, with the rest obtained from reference TRBV7-9 and TRBJ1-6, is as follows: DTGVSQNPRHKITKRGQNVTFRCDPISEHNRLYWYRQTLGQGPEFLTYFQNEAQLEKSRLLSDRFSAERPKGSFSTLEIQRTEQGDSAMYLCASSFFLGQGNSPLHFGNGTRLTVT.

The chain recombines TRBV29-1 with TRBJ2-5; TRBD1 aligns across 11 bases. With 6 bases clipped from V and 5 bases from J, the junction kept 5 bases outside the gene matches. The CDR3 consists of 13 residues. Germline CDR1 SQVTM, CDR2 ANQGSEA. The CDR3 nucleotides are TGCAGCGTCGGACAGGGGGCCACGGAGACCCAGTACTTC. Protein: CSVGQGATETQYF.

The chain has TRBV7-3 and TRBJ2-5; 7 positions agree with TRBD2. The germline gives CDR1 SGHTA, CDR2 FQGTGA. The CDR3 consists of 13 residues. J lost 3 bases, V lost 3 bases, and 1 base had no gene match. The CDR3 DNA follows: TGTGCCAGCAGCTTGGGAGGGGAAGAGACCCAGTACTTC. Amino acid sequence: CASSLGGEETQYF.

The V gene is TRBV18, the J gene TRBJ1-4; 8 positions match TRBD1. The CDR3 contains 13 residues. Per the germline V gene, CDR1 is KGHSH and CDR2 is LQKENI. Germline trimming cut 1 base from V and 8 bases from J; bases unmatched to any gene: 0. The CDR3 loop is CASSPRQGEKLFF. CDR3 nucleotide sequence: TGTGCCAGCTCACCACGACAGGGGGAAAAACTGTTTTTT.

This clone was detected once. V gene TRBV2 combines with J gene TRBJ2-1; 9 nucleotides agree with TRBD2. This CDR3 is 16 amino acids long. Losses at the gene ends were 7 bases for V and 2 bases for J; bases not matched to a gene: 9. Germline values: CDR1 SNHLY, CDR2 FYNNEI. The CDR3 DNA follows: TGTGCCAGCAAGTCTCATACTAGCGGGCCCTACAATGAGCAGTTCTTC. Translated, it gives CASKSHTSGPYNEQFF.

The rearrangement uses TRBV19 and TRBJ2-7; 10 bases agree with TRBD1. With 0 bases clipped from V and 4 bases from J, the junction kept 3 bases outside the gene matches. The CDR3 contains 15 residues. Germline lookup yields CDR1 LNHDA and CDR2 SQIVND (reference sequence). The CDR3 sequence: CASSIETGGEYEQYF. In nucleotides, the CDR3 is TGTGCCAGTAGTATAGAGACAGGGGGCGAATACGAGCAGTACTTC.

The chain couples TRBV7-9 to TRBJ2-2, with D perhaps TRBD2 (5 bases). The germline V and J ends were trimmed by 6 bases and 2 bases, with 13 bases remaining between them. The CDR3 sequence is 15 residues long. CDR1 SEHNR and CDR2 FQNEAQ come from the germline V gene (reference sequence). CDR3 in amino acids: CASRGSGDNTGELFF. CDR3 DNA sequence: TGTGCCAGCAGAGGATCCGGGGATAACACCGGGGAGCTGTTTTTT.

J is TRBJ1-2 and V is TRBV28; TRBD1 aligns across 8 bases. There are 16 residues in the CDR3. The germline V gene encodes CDR1 MDHEN and CDR2 SYDVKM. The V segment lost 4 bases and the J segment 4 bases; nucleotides outside the gene matches: 11. CDR3 residues: CASSSPQGAGGYGYTF. The CDR3 region has the DNA TGTGCCAGCAGTTCCCCCCAGGGGGCAGGGGGCTATGGCTACACCTTC.

V and J are TRBV7-9 and TRBJ2-7, with 8 bases matching TRBD1. This CDR3 has 14 residues. The V and J ends lost 3 bases and 7 bases, in that order; junction bases with no gene match: 8. CDR1 and CDR2 (germline): SEHNR, FQNEAQ (reference sequence). The CDR3 is CASSLPGQGPEQYF. As DNA, the CDR3 is TGTGCCAGCAGCTTGCCCGGACAGGGACCAGAGCAGTACTTC.

The chain uses TRBV29-1 and TRBJ2-7; D is uncertain. The germline V gene has CDR1 SQVTM and CDR2 ANQGSEA. Trimming took 1 base from V and 4 from J, leaving 5 bases between them. The CDR3 contains 11 residues. The chain's CDR3 is CSVEGAYEQYF. CDR3 bases: TGCAGCGTTGAAGGGGCGTACGAGCAGTACTTC.

This clone was seen a handful of times. The chain has TRBV18 and TRBJ1-3; D remains unclear. Germline CDR1 and CDR2: KGHSH and LQKENI. Trimming pared 6 bases from V and 0 bases from J, leaving 12 bases between. CDR3 size: 15 residues. In nucleotides, the CDR3 is TGTGCCAGCTCTGGTGTGGTACACTCTGGAAACACCATATATTTT. Its protein is CASSGVVHSGNTIYF.